Listed here are 25 T cell receptor beta chains from one sample, sequenced in a study of cytomegalovirus exposure and HLA in healthy donors (dated by TCRdb to about 2017). Libraries were made using the immunoSEQ multiplex PCR assay. A mixture of 60 forward primers for TCR Vbeta segments and 13 reverse primers for TCR Jbeta segments was used in the multiplex PCR. TCRdb's version of the immuneACCESS table is confined to in-frame rearrangements and falls short of the full clone set. An unresolved V gene accounts for under half of the shortfall where checked; the remainder is of unknown origin. This sample has around 69,000 clones in its table, and about 73% of those were observed once. The top ten clones comprise less than 10% of the sample. The sample consisted of PBMCs. The source is a woman aged 45-59 years in good health and CMV-seropositive.

The rearrangement uses TRBV28 and TRBJ1-5, with D hard to call. Germline V gene data show CDR1 as MDHEN and CDR2 as SYDVKM. There are 14 residues in the CDR3. V lost 2 bases to trimming and J lost 4 bases, with 9 bases between them. The CDR3 sequence: CASSLAGINQPQHF. CDR3 sequence (DNA): TGTGCCAGCAGTTTAGCGGGGATAAATCAGCCCCAGCATTTT.

The chain employs TRBV7-2 and TRBJ1-4; 9 nucleotides match TRBD1. Per the germline V gene, CDR1 is SGHTA and CDR2 is FQGNSA. J lost 8 bases, V lost 4 bases, and 8 bases had no gene match. The length of the CDR3 is 15 residues. The CDR3 DNA follows: TGTGCCAGCAGCTCGGTAACAGGGGGCGCCGAAAAACTGTTTTTT. Encoded protein: CASSSVTGGAEKLFF.

This clone occurred a few times. In nucleotides, the CDR3 is TGTGCCAGTCTCGGACAGGACCCACGATCTAGCACAGATACGCAGTATTTT. It encodes CASLGQDPRSSTDTQYF. J is TRBJ2-3 and V is TRBV19; 7 bases align to TRBD1. The length of the CDR3 is 17 residues. V gave up 8 bases and J gave up 0 bases; unmatched junction bases: 14. The germline V gene has CDR1 LNHDA and CDR2 SQIVND (reference sequence). Together with reference TRBV19 and TRBJ2-3, the CDR3 gives the full variable domain: DGGITQSPKYLFRKEGQNVTLSCEQNLNHDAMYWYRQDPGQGLRLIYYSQIVNDFQKGDIAEGYSVSREKKESFPLTVTSAQKNPTAFYLCASLGQDPRSSTDTQYFGPGTRLTVL.

This clone is a singleton in its sample. Mismatch with germline at one junction end may stem from a read error. Other DNA sequences in the sample encode the same CDR3. The chain uses TRBV5-6 and TRBJ2-7; weak D call: TRBD1 (5 bases). The germline CDR1 and CDR2 sequences are SGHDT and YYEEEE. There are 13 residues in the CDR3. This CDR3 reads CASSLLQVHEQYF. DNA of the CDR3: TGTGCCAGCAGCTTATTACAGGTCCACGAGCAGTATTTC.

The chain is built from TRBV10-3 and TRBJ1-4, with 9 bases that match TRBD1. The CDR3 length is 15 residues. V was pared by 6 bases and J by 5 bases, with 7 bases of the junction left unmatched. From germline, CDR1 is ENHRY and CDR2 SYGVKD. The CDR3 DNA reads as TGTGCCATCAGCCAAGACAGGGGGATGAATGAAAAACTGTTTTTT. This translates into CAISQDRGMNEKLFF.

V gene TRBV28 combines with J gene TRBJ1-2, with TRBD1 matching 11 bases. The CDR3 is 14 residues long. Trimming removed 5 bases from V and 6 bases from J; junction bases left unmatched: 5. Germline V CDR1 and CDR2: MDHEN, SYDVKM. CDR3 in amino acids: CASSPDRGLDGYTF. Written as DNA, the CDR3 is TGTGCCAGCAGTCCGGACAGGGGGCTAGATGGCTACACCTTC.

The gene calls are TRBV19 and TRBJ2-7, with TRBD1 matching over 9 bases. This CDR3 comprises 15 residues. In germline, CDR1 is LNHDA, CDR2 SQIVND (reference sequence). With 7 bases clipped from V and 6 bases from J, the junction kept 13 bases outside the gene matches. CDR3 in amino acids: CASTRGTGLSFEQYF. CDR3 bases: TGTGCCAGTACCCGAGGGACAGGGCTCTCGTTCGAGCAGTACTTC. The entire variable domain, with the rest obtained from reference TRBV19 and TRBJ2-7, is as follows: DGGITQSPKYLFRKEGQNVTLSCEQNLNHDAMYWYRQDPGQGLRLIYYSQIVNDFQKGDIAEGYSVSREKKESFPLTVTSAQKNPTAFYLCASTRGTGLSFEQYFGPGTRLTVT.

A few counts support this clone. The V gene is TRBV18, the J gene TRBJ1-2; D is unresolved. The ends were cut back, 2 bases at V and 5 bases at J, with 15 bases in the middle. CDR1 KGHSH and CDR2 LQKENI come from the germline V gene. The CDR3 sequence is 15 residues long. The CDR3 nucleotides are TGTGCCAGCTCACCAATACGACAATCTTGGTATGGCTACACCTTC. Encoded protein: CASSPIRQSWYGYTF.

This clone was found a few times. The V gene is TRBV12-5, the J gene TRBJ2-1, with TRBD2 as a possible D gene (5 bases). V lost 1 base to trimming and J lost 0 bases, with 10 bases between them. CDR1 and CDR2 from the germline V gene are LGHNT and FRNRAP. The CDR3 length is 16 residues. CDR3 region: CASGLGLAASYNEQFF. CDR3 DNA: TGTGCTAGTGGTTTGGGGCTAGCCGCCTCCTACAATGAGCAGTTCTTC.

The rearrangement uses TRBV10-3 and TRBJ1-2; 9 bases are a match to TRBD1. V dropped 5 bases and J dropped 7; count of bases not matched to a gene: 2. This CDR3 spans 12 amino acids. CDR1 ENHRY and CDR2 SYGVKD come from the germline V gene. The DNA for the CDR3 is TGTGCCATCAGTCGGACAGGGGTTGGCTACACCTTC. This translates into CAISRTGVGYTF.

This rearrangement joins TRBV7-2 to TRBJ2-2; D is perhaps TRBD2 (6 bases). The germline gives CDR1 SGHTA, CDR2 FQGNSA. This CDR3 contains 15 residues. V lost 3 bases, J lost 5 bases, and 13 bases lay in between. CDR3 nucleotides: TGTGCCAGCAGCTTCGGGGGTCGGCAAACCGGGGAGCTGTTTTTT. Translation: CASSFGGRQTGELFF.

The chain carries TRBV5-1 and TRBJ1-1; no clear D gene. This CDR3 is built from 13 residues. Trimming left V 1 base short and J 1 base short, with 5 bases between. Germline values: CDR1 SGHRS, CDR2 YFSETQ. The CDR3 here is CASSLSRNTEAFF. CDR3 in DNA: TGCGCCAGCAGCTTGTCCAGGAACACTGAAGCTTTCTTT.

This clone rates as medium-sized (0.01 to 0.1%). The chain recombines TRBV5-1 with TRBJ2-3, with TRBD2 as a possible D gene (6 bases). V lost 0 bases and J 1 base, leaving 9 bases between the germline ends. CDR1 is SGHRS, CDR2 YFSETQ, per germline. The CDR3 contains 15 residues. CDR3 sequence reads: CASSLGSSGTDTQYF. The CDR3 DNA is TGCGCCAGCAGCTTGGGGTCTAGCGGCACAGATACGCAGTATTTT.

This clone was found a few times. The J gene is TRBJ2-7, the V gene TRBV25-1; 9 bases are a match to TRBD1. The CDR3 contains 15 residues. The V segment lost 5 bases and the J segment 9 bases; nucleotides outside the gene matches: 14. CDR1 is MGHDK, CDR2 SYGVNS, per germline. CDR3 sequence reads: CASSPEGGTGSPQYF. CDR3 nucleotides: TGTGCCAGCAGTCCCGAGGGGGGGACAGGGTCGCCGCAGTACTTC.

This clone was observed a few times. The chain joins TRBV7-2 to TRBJ2-5; 7 bases are shared with TRBD2. The CDR3 runs to 17 residues. CDR1 and CDR2 (germline): SGHTA, FQGNSA. Trimming removed 5 bases from V and 5 bases from J; junction bases left unmatched: 17. DNA for the CDR3: TGTGCCAGCAGCCTCTCTGCCTGGGCGGGAGTTTCGGAGACCCAGTACTTC. Its protein product is CASSLSAWAGVSETQYF.

The chain has TRBV5-1 and TRBJ2-5; 10 nucleotides line up with TRBD1. J was trimmed by 5 bases and V by 7 bases; bases with no gene match: 5. Germline V gives CDR1 SGHRS, CDR2 YFSETQ. This CDR3 contains 13 residues. This CDR3 is CASDRTGGETQYF. The CDR3 DNA reads as TGCGCCAGCGATCGGACAGGGGGGGAGACCCAGTACTTC. Full variable domain (rest looked up from reference TRBV5-1 and TRBJ2-5): KAGVTQTPRYLIKTRGQQVTLSCSPISGHRSVSWYQQTPGQGLQFLFEYFSETQRNKGNFPGRFSGRQFSNSRSEMNVSTLELGDSALYLCASDRTGGETQYFGPGTRLLVL.

The chain is built from TRBV6-5 and TRBJ2-2; tentatively, D is TRBD1 (6 bases). CDR1 and CDR2 from the germline V gene are MNHEY and SVGAGI. This CDR3 is 15 amino acids long. V lost 4 bases and J lost 0, with 9 bases in between. CDR3 loop: CASSLGGANTGELFF. The CDR3 DNA reads TGTGCCAGCAGTTTAGGGGGTGCGAACACCGGGGAGCTGTTTTTT.

The rearrangement links TRBV7-2 to TRBJ2-2; 9 nucleotides align to TRBD1. The germline V gene encodes CDR1 SGHTA and CDR2 FQGNSA. The CDR3 contains 17 residues. Trimming cost V 4 bases and J 1 base; bases outside gene matches: 7. CDR3: CASSSDGTGMNTGELFF. The CDR3 DNA reads as TGTGCCAGCAGCTCTGACGGGACAGGGATGAACACCGGGGAGCTGTTTTTT.

The chain joins TRBV25-1 to TRBJ2-3; 8 bases align to TRBD1. V dropped 1 base and J dropped 3; count of bases not matched to a gene: 6. Germline CDR1 MGHDK, CDR2 SYGVNS. The CDR3 consists of 16 residues. The CDR3 loop is CASSESVTGVTDTQYF. The CDR3 nucleotides read TGTGCCAGCAGTGAATCCGTGACAGGGGTAACAGATACGCAGTATTTT.

The chain recombines TRBV7-8 with TRBJ1-1; D might be TRBD1 (5 bases). CDR1 SGHVS and CDR2 FQNEAQ come from the germline V gene. V was pared by 2 bases and J by 1 base, with 11 bases between. This CDR3 has 15 residues. The chain's CDR3 is CASSLSRVRNTEAFF. The CDR3 DNA reads as TGTGCCAGCAGCTTATCCAGGGTACGGAACACTGAAGCTTTCTTT.

This sequence joins TRBV5-1 and TRBJ1-1; no clear D. Trimming took 4 bases from V and 4 from J, leaving 20 bases between them. Germline V lookup: CDR1 SGHRS, CDR2 YFSETQ. CDR3 length: 16 residues. The CDR3 region is CASSPRSQGWVTEAFF. Here the CDR3 DNA reads TGCGCCAGCAGCCCCCGGAGTCAAGGATGGGTCACTGAAGCTTTCTTT.

V and J are TRBV6-6 and TRBJ1-4; 9 bases fit TRBD1. The CDR3 is 16 amino acids. Unmatched junction bases numbered 6, after V lost 6 bases and J lost 1 base. CDR1 is MNHNY and CDR2 is SVGAGI in the germline V gene (reference sequence). CDR3 sequence (DNA): TGTGCCAGCAGATTAGACAGGGGGGTAACTAATGAAAAACTGTTTTTT. It specifies CASRLDRGVTNEKLFF.

The rearrangement joins TRBV27 to TRBJ2-1, with 7 bases lining up with TRBD2. CDR3 size: 15 residues. The trim removed 2 bases at V and 7 bases at J, leaving 8 bases unmatched. CDR1 is MNHEY and CDR2 is SMNVEV in the germline V gene (reference sequence). CDR3 protein: CASSLTGLGVNEQFF. CDR3 in DNA: TGTGCCAGCAGTTTAACCGGACTAGGGGTAAATGAGCAGTTCTTC.

This clone appeared a single time. Germline and junction disagree at one end, which may indicate a read error. Other nucleotide sequences from this sample produce the same CDR3. This chain connects TRBV7-8 to TRBJ1-3; TRBD1 matches 10 bases. The CDR3 contains 17 residues. Germline loops: CDR1 SGHVS, CDR2 FQNEAQ. CDR3: CASSPSEGTGVGDTIYF. Written as DNA, the CDR3 is TGTGCCAGCAGCCCTTCTGAAGGGACAGGGGTAGGGGACACTATATATTTT.

The chain links TRBV5-4 to TRBJ2-1; no clear D. Germline V gene lookup returns CDR1 SGHNT and CDR2 YYREEE (reference sequence). The CDR3 sequence is 12 residues long. Trimming cost V 2 bases and J 6 bases, with 6 bases left between them. The CDR3 spells CASSFGANEQFF. The CDR3 DNA sequence: TGTGCCAGCAGCTTCGGAGCCAATGAGCAGTTCTTC. The variable domain in full, completed from reference TRBV5-4 and TRBJ2-1, reads ETGVTQSPTHLIKTRGQQVTLRCSSQSGHNTVSWYQQALGQGPQFIFQYYREEENGRGNFPPRFSGLQFPNYSSELNVNALELDDSALYLCASSFGANEQFFGPGTRLTVL.